This T cell receptor beta chain was captured in a study of cytomegalovirus exposure and HLA in healthy donors. Study summary: About 80 million unique TCR sequences came from HLA-typed donors in an early release.

This clone was seen a few times. Antigen: not known. Findings of the study overall: Reports showed the classifier diagnosing cytomegalovirus status with high specificity and sensitivity. A later analysis found common viral pathogens apparently linked to several of the most significant clusters.

PCR primers comprised 60 Vbeta and 13 Jbeta primers. The method was immunoSEQ multiplex PCR; TCRdb's version includes in-frame clones alone and lacks a portion of them. The table records about 94,000 clones, around two thirds of them present only once. CDR1 is MRHNA, CDR2 SNTAGT, per germline. This CDR3 comprises 17 residues. Trimming at V came to 0 bases and at J to 1 base, leaving 6 bases not matched to a gene. The receptor's source is a man in his thirties or forties in good health and CMV-seronegative. The genes are TRBV6-4 and TRBJ2-3, with 8 bases aligning to TRBD1. Sequencing used PBMCs. DNA for the CDR3: TGTGCCAGCAGTGACTCGAGTTCAGGGGGCGGCACAGATACGCAGTATTTT. Protein sequence: CASSDSSSGGGTDTQYF.